This TCR beta chain was observed in a study of blood T cell repertoires in COVID-19. About the research overall: T cells, B-cell-depleted T cells, or PBMCs supplied cDNA or gDNA.

Seattle patient enrollment occurred during active infection, with longitudinal follow-up thereafter. With 6 bases clipped from V and 3 bases from J, the junction kept 5 bases outside the gene matches. Germline CDR1 MNHEY, CDR2 SVGAGI. The CDR3 spans 15 residues. In the source study's methods: How many nucleated cells were present was estimated from reference gene primer amplification. Libraries were prepared by immunoSEQ multiplex PCR; TCRdb keeps only in-frame clonotypes and omits some of them. V, J and clone size are taken as reported in that table, and D and trimming were inferred from the DNA itself. The table has 350,000 or so clones, approximately 89% seen once.

Sequencing was done on a sample of peripheral blood. This TCR came from a woman aged 60-75 years with COVID-19, enrolled during active disease. The chain recombines TRBV6-5 with TRBJ2-3; 11 nucleotides agree with TRBD2. The CDR3 DNA sequence: TGTGCCAGCAGGGAGGGACTAGCGGAGACAGATACGCAGTATTTT. Translated: CASREGLAETDTQYF.